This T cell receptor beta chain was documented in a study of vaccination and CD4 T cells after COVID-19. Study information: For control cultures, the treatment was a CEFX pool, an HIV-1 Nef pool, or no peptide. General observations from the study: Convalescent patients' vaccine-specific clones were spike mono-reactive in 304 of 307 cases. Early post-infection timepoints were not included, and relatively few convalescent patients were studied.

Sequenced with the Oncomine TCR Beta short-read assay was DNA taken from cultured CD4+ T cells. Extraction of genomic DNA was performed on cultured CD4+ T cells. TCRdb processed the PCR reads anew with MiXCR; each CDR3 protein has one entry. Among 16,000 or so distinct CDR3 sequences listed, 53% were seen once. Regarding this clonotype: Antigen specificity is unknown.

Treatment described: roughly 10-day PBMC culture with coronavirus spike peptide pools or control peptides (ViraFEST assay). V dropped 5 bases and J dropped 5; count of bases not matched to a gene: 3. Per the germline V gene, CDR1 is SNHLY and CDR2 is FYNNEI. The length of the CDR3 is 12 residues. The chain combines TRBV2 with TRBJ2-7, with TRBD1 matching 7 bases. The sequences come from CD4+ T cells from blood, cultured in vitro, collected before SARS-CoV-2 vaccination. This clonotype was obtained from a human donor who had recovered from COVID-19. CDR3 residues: CASSFDRDEQYF. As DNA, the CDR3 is TGTGCCAGCAGTTTTGACAGGGACGAGCAGTACTTC.